One T cell receptor (beta chain) is described in this entry. This clonotype has at least ten counts. Its specific antigen is unknown. No per-base quality is available; no much larger clone lies one base away. CDR1 MDHEN and CDR2 SYDVKM were looked up in the germline V gene. V sheds 2 bases and J sheds 1 base, leaving 13 bases between their ends. Reading from cysteine to phenylalanine, the CDR3 counts 16 amino acids. Only CDR3 DNA is held: 48 bases, read in frame from base 1. Libraries of naive CD8 T cells were built from approximately 20,000 to 1,000,000 sorted cells, with 10%, 30% or 50% of the purified RNA used. Naive CD8 T cells, defined as CD8+CD4-CCR7+CD45RA+, were FACS-sorted into RLT Plus buffer on a BD FACSAria II. Ten to eleven TCR copies' worth of Jurkat RNA were spiked into 20,000-1,000,000 naive CD8 T cell samples to test detection sensitivity. Enrichment of CD8 T cells was performed with RosetteSep CD8+ T Cell Enrichment Cocktail and Ficoll-Paque, after which ACK red cell lysis was carried out.

The library was generated by PCR. Sequenced using a NextSeq 500. Bulk TCR libraries were made following a previously described method, with the TCR primers given in Table S5. Total RNA was purified with the Qiagen AllPrep DNA/RNA kit. Before any analysis, reads coming from multiple sequencing runs of the same library were combined into one pool. As for the original processing: Reads were retained only if the reads had an exact TCR constant sequence, and the retained reads were trimmed to 150 nt and grouped according to their 12-nt molecular barcodes. Reads within each barcode group were sub-clustered using a 15% Levenshtein threshold, and quality-weighted consensus sequences were constructed for each RNA molecule. Non-functional sequences were filtered out, along with any lower-count sequence sitting one edit away from another sequence. Based on fitting two negative binomial distributions, any barcode sub-cluster with under 20% of the maximum read count was discarded. TCRdb handled the public reads itself, with Q25 trimming in fastp and clone calling in MiXCR, and kept productive beta chains. Merged by CDR3 protein, the rows form single entries marked with the most common genes and DNA. TCRdb assigned the V and J calls; the authors' analysis was not used. The sample profile shows over 100,000 distinct CDR3 sequences; about 32% of them were found once. The ten largest make up approximately 9.8% of the sample.

The sample belongs to a study of molecular identifiers for immune sequencing clone quantification (dated 2018 in TCRdb). In the study overall: For a replicate experiment, RNA from around 20,000 or 100,000 naive CD8 T cells was divided into five aliquots, of which four were sequenced. CD8 T cells were used in a methods study to benchmark molecular-identifier clustering-based TCR repertoire sequencing (MIDCIRS) and TCR RNA copy counting. The study at large found these results: In CMV-specific effector cells, clones with more than 20 RNA copies accounted for over 99% of molecules, whereas in naive cells such clones accounted for under 1%. Without barcode sub-clustering, chimeric consensus sequences inflated TCR diversity; chimeras reached as high as 47%. Modeling estimated 2.5 to 3.5 recovered TCR RNA copies per cell, compared with around 9.7 by digital PCR, which implies roughly 27% capture efficiency. A single cell's worth of spiked-in Jurkat TCR RNA was reported detectable even among 900,000 to 1,000,000 naive CD8 T cells. The naive libraries included spiked-in Jurkat TCR RNA (fewer than 11 copies' worth), and this Jurkat TCR RNA is not part of the donor repertoire. Highly expanded clone sizes could be underestimated because identical TCR molecules may share a barcode.

This chain joins TRBV28 to TRBJ2-3; 6 matching bases give a weak D call of TRBD1. The sample taken for sequencing was naive CD8+ T cells from blood, with Jurkat cell RNA spiked in. Taken with the paper, the label for cell subset or site translates to: FACS-sorted CD8+CD4-CCR7+CD45RA+ naive T cells. The TCR comes from a human donor in good health. Some libraries in this study had Jurkat cell RNA spiked in. The nucleotides are TGTGCCAGCAGTTTACCGCGCTCAGGGGGCACAGATACGCAGTATTTT. Protein translation: CASSLPRSGGTDTQYF.